This T cell receptor (beta chain) is from a study of T-cell reconstitution after alpha-beta-depleted transplantation in children. This CDR3 has 13 residues. V was clipped by 2 bases and J by 7 bases, with 9 bases between them. In germline, CDR1 is SGHTA, CDR2 FQGNSA. Only a few counts were recorded for this clonotype. During its preparation, the TCRbeta library received unique molecular identifiers. One entry per CDR3 protein results from TCRdb running MiXCR on the PCR reads. Of 200,000 to 250,000 distinct CDR3 sequences in the sample, approximately 9.5% were seen once. The sequence derives from a human donor who donated a stem cell graft to a child with acute lymphoblastic leukemia. This chain links TRBV7-2 with TRBJ2-1, with a tentative D call TRBD1 (5 bases). The sequencing used PBMCs from the stem cell graft donor, collected from the stem cell graft. DNA for the CDR3: TGTGCCAGCAGCTTACAGGGTGGGAATGAGCAGTTCTTC. Translating gives CASSLQGGNEQFF.